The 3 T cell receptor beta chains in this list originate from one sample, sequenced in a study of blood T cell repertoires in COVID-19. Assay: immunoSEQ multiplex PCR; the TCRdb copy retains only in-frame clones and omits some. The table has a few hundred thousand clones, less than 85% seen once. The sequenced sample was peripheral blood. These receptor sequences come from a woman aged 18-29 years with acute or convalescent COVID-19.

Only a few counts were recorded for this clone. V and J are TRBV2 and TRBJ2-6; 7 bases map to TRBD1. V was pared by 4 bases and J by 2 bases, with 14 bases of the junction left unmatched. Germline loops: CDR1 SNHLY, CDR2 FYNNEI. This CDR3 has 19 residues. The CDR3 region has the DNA TGTGCCAGCAGTGTCCTGGTCGGGACAGTGGAAACTGGGGCCAACGTCCTGACTTTC. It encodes CASSVLVGTVETGANVLTF.

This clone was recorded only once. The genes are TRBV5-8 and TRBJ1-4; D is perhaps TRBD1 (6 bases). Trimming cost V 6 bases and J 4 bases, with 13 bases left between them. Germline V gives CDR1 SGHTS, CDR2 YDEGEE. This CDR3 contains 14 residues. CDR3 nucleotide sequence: TGTGCCAGCACCCCGGGACAAATTAATGAAAAACTGTTTTTT. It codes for CASTPGQINEKLFF.

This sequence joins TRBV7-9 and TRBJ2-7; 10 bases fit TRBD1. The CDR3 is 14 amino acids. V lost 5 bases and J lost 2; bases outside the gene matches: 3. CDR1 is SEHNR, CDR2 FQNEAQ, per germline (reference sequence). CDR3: CASSPGTGAYEQYF. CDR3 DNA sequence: TGTGCCAGCAGCCCTGGGACAGGGGCCTACGAGCAGTACTTC.